The rows below give T cell receptor beta chains drawn from one sample of a study of human T cells and chemical hapten exposure. TCRdb re-called the RACE reads through MiXCR, storing one row per CDR3 protein. The table shows around 130,000 distinct CDR3 sequences, with approximately 8.3% occurring only once. The source material was whole blood. Receptors were obtained from a male donor in good health. Some clones in this sample may be carry-over from other donors' samples. The CDR3 runs from the conserved cysteine through the conserved F or W. The D gene is left open where the match is weak. Not every row has a clone size; where given, it reads once, few, many or a size class.

V gene	CDR3 length	D gene	clone size	J gene	CDR3 protein	CDR3 DNA
TRBV7-9	14	-	-	TRBJ1-5	CASSLVGVAQPQHF	TGTGCCAGCAGCTTGGTGGGGGTAGCTCAGCCCCAGCATTTT
TRBV6-5	13	-	-	TRBJ1-5	CASSQDRGQPQHF	TGTGCCAGCAGTCAGGACAGAGGACAGCCCCAGCATTTT
TRBV18	13	-	-	TRBJ1-1	CASSPSVNTEAFF	TGTGCCAGCTCACCCTCAGTGAACACTGAAGCTTTCTTT
TRBV18	13	-	-	TRBJ2-3	CASSPHKGDTQYF	TGTGCCAGCTCACCGCATAAGGGAGATACGCAGTATTTT
TRBV5-4	13	-	-	TRBJ2-7	CASSSRGVNEQYF	TGTGCCAGCAGCTCGAGGGGGGTCAACGAGCAGTACTTC
TRBV12-3/TRBV12-4	14	-	many	TRBJ2-3	CASSLQSPTDTQYF	TGTGCCAGCAGTCTACAGAGCCCCACAGATACGCAGTATTTT
TRBV20-1	12	-	many	TRBJ2-5	CSAKGPQETQYF	TGCAGTGCGAAAGGACCCCAAGAGACCCAGTACTTC
TRBV6-5	13	-	few	TRBJ2-2	CATGGRNTGELFF	TGTGCCACTGGGGGGCGAAACACCGGGGAGCTGTTTTTT
TRBV7-8	13	-	-	TRBJ1-5	CASSLAVGQPQHF	TGTGCCAGCAGCTTAGCGGTGGGGCAGCCCCAGCATTTT
TRBV29-1	10	-	many	TRBJ1-1	CSVETTEAFF	TGCAGCGTTGAGACGACTGAAGCTTTCTTT
TRBV2	15	TRBD2	-	TRBJ2-1	CAIPGQGGSYNEQFF	TGTGCCATCCCTGGCCAGGGCGGGAGCTACAATGAGCAGTTCTTC
TRBV11-2	15	TRBD1	-	TRBJ2-7	CASSKVGDSHYEQYF	TGTGCCAGCAGCAAAGTTGGGGACAGCCACTACGAGCAGTACTTC
TRBV20-1	12	-	-	TRBJ2-2	CSAHGATGELFF	TGCAGTGCTCATGGGGCCACCGGGGAGCTGTTTTTT
TRBV2	13	-	-	TRBJ1-2	CASSEGRVDGYTF	TGTGCCAGCAGTGAGGGCAGGGTAGATGGCTACACCTTC
TRBV28	14	TRBD1	many	TRBJ2-1	CASKGQGPYNEQFF	TGTGCCAGCAAGGGACAGGGCCCTTACAATGAGCAGTTCTTC
TRBV7-8	16	TRBD2	many	TRBJ2-2	CASSKLAGAHTGELFF	TGTGCCAGCAGCAAACTAGCGGGAGCGCACACCGGGGAGCTGTTTTTT
TRBV7-2	18	-	few	TRBJ2-3	CASSLASPLAASTDTQYF	TGTGCCAGCAGCTTAGCGTCCCCACTAGCAGCTAGCACAGATACGCAGTATTTT
TRBV12-5	11	-	few	TRBJ2-3	CASGPGKVQYF	TGTGCTAGTGGTCCCGGGAAGGTGCAGTATTTT
TRBV6-5	13	-	few	TRBJ1-2	CASSPGWGYGYTF	TGTGCCAGCAGCCCAGGCTGGGGCTATGGCTACACCTTC
TRBV18	15	TRBD1	few	TRBJ2-7	CASSQGQGGSYEQYF	TGTGCCAGCTCACAAGGACAGGGAGGATCCTACGAGCAGTACTTC
TRBV27	15	TRBD1	few	TRBJ2-5	CASSHGTGGPETQYF	TGTGCCAGCAGTCACGGGACAGGGGGTCCTGAGACCCAGTACTTC
TRBV23-1	16	TRBD1	-	TRBJ2-3	CASSHGTGASTDTQYF	TGCGCCAGCAGTCACGGGACAGGGGCTAGCACAGATACGCAGTATTTT
TRBV29-1	14	TRBD1	few	TRBJ2-3	CSGDREEMTDTQYF	TGCAGCGGTGACAGGGAAGAAATGACAGATACGCAGTATTTT
TRBV12-3/TRBV12-4	15	-	few	TRBJ1-1	CASSLWGQMNTEAFF	TGTGCCAGCAGTTTGTGGGGACAAATGAACACTGAAGCTTTCTTT
TRBV6-5	15	TRBD1	few	TRBJ2-7	CASSYSGQGAYEQYF	TGTGCCAGCAGTTACTCGGGACAGGGGGCCTACGAGCAGTACTTC
TRBV15	15	-	-	TRBJ2-1	CATSARTLGYDEQFF	TGTGCCACCAGCGCTCGGACTCTGGGTTACGATGAGCAGTTCTTC
TRBV7-3	15	TRBD2	few	TRBJ2-1	CASSFQAGDYNEQFF	TGTGCCAGCAGCTTTCAAGCGGGGGACTACAATGAGCAGTTCTTC
TRBV4-2	17	TRBD2	-	TRBJ2-1	CASSQGSGIPSYNEQFF	TGTGCCAGCAGCCAGGGTAGCGGGATACCCTCCTACAATGAGCAGTTCTTC
TRBV5-1	14	-	few	TRBJ1-1	CASSLRSADTEAFF	TGCGCCAGCAGCTTGAGGTCAGCGGACACTGAAGCTTTCTTT
TRBV29-1	15	-	few	TRBJ2-3	CSVAGGGLGTDTQYF	TGCAGCGTCGCCGGAGGGGGGTTGGGCACAGATACGCAGTATTTT
TRBV3-1	16	-	few	TRBJ1-3	CASSHDTRGAGNTIYF	TGTGCCAGCAGCCACGACACCCGGGGGGCTGGAAACACCATATATTTT
TRBV7-9	12	-	-	TRBJ1-1	CASSPRFTEAFF	TGTGCCAGCAGCCCCAGGTTTACTGAAGCTTTCTTT
TRBV11-2	18	TRBD2	-	TRBJ2-1	CASSLGRGTSGSYNEQFF	TGTGCCAGCAGCTTAGGCCGAGGGACTAGCGGCAGTTACAATGAGCAGTTCTTC
TRBV4-2	15	TRBD2	few	TRBJ2-1	CASSQDERGDNEQFF	TGTGCCAGCAGCCAAGATGAGCGGGGGGACAATGAGCAGTTCTTC
TRBV6-5	11	-	many	TRBJ2-7	CASSYSGEQYF	TGTGCCAGCAGTTACTCGGGAGAGCAGTACTTC
TRBV10-2	13	-	few	TRBJ2-7	CASSEARQDEQYF	TGCGCCAGCAGTGAGGCGAGACAGGACGAGCAGTACTTC
TRBV6-5	11	-	few	TRBJ1-1	CASLGPRGEFF	TGTGCCAGCCTTGGGCCCCGCGGAGAATTCTTT
TRBV20-1	14	-	many	TRBJ2-1	CSASLWGPEDAQFF	TGCAGTGCTAGCTTGTGGGGCCCCGAAGACGCGCAGTTCTTC
TRBV10-3	14	TRBD1	few	TRBJ1-1	CAISATGTNTEAFF	TGTGCCATCAGTGCGACAGGGACGAACACTGAAGCTTTCTTT
TRBV5-1	12	-	few	TRBJ2-5	CASSPDQETQYF	TGCGCCAGCAGTCCGGATCAAGAGACCCAGTACTTC
TRBV7-2	15	TRBD1	-	TRBJ2-2	CASSMTGANTGELFF	TGTGCCAGCAGTATGACAGGGGCGAACACCGGGGAGCTGTTTTTT
TRBV10-3	16	-	many	TRBJ2-3	CAISAPLRGGSDTQYF	TGTGCCATCAGTGCCCCCCTGCGCGGGGGCTCAGATACGCAGTATTTT
TRBV6-1	11	-	many	TRBJ2-7	CASSEAYQQYF	TGTGCCAGCAGTGAAGCGTACCAGCAGTACTTC
TRBV27	13	-	few	TRBJ2-7	CASSLSGPGVMYF	TGTGCCAGCAGTTTATCGGGGCCAGGGGTCATGTACTTC
TRBV4-1	13	-	-	TRBJ2-4	CASSGGTKNIQYF	TGCGCCAGCAGCGGCGGAACCAAAAACATTCAGTACTTC
TRBV6-5	15	-	-	TRBJ1-4	CASSYSKQRGEKLFF	TGTGCCAGCAGTTACTCGAAACAGAGGGGCGAAAAACTGTTTTTT
TRBV6-6	12	-	many	TRBJ2-1	CASSWDPNEQFF	TGTGCCAGCAGTTGGGACCCCAATGAGCAGTTCTTC
TRBV6-6	17	TRBD1	many	TRBJ1-5	CASSLRPGTGVDQPQHF	TGTGCCAGCAGTCTACGTCCCGGGACAGGGGTCGATCAGCCCCAGCATTTT